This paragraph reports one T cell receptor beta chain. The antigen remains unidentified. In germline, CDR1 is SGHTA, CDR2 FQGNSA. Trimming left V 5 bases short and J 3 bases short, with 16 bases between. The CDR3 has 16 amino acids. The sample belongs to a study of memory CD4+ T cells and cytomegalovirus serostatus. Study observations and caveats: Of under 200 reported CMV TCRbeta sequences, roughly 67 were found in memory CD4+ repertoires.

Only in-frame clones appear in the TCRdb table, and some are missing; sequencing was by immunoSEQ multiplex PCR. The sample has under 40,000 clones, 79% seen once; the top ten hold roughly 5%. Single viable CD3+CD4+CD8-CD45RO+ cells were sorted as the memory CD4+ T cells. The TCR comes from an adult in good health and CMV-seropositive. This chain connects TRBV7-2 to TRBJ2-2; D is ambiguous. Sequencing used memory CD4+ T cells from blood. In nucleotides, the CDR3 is TGTGCCAGCAGCCCCGCGCCTTGGTCTTACACCGGGGAGCTGTTTTTT. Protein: CASSPAPWSYTGELFF.